Below, 29 T cell receptor beta chains from the same sample are listed, as sequenced in a study of cytomegalovirus exposure and HLA in healthy donors (dated by TCRdb to 2016 to 2017). The library was made by the immunoSEQ multiplex PCR assay. For the multiplex PCR, a mixture combining 60 forward primers for TCR Vbeta segments and 13 reverse primers for TCR Jbeta segments was used. Imported from immuneACCESS, the table was reduced by TCRdb to in-frame sequences with V and J called. These copies leave out some clones; in studies compared against another copy, an unresolved V gene accounts for under half, and the cause of the remainder is not known. The sample data list under 200,000 clones, and more than 65% of these were observed just once. The ten biggest clones cover roughly 6% of the sample. Sequencing was carried out using PBMCs. The receptors come from a woman aged 30 to 39 in good health and CMV-seropositive.

Comments on this clone: Other DNA sequences in the sample encode the same CDR3. The V gene is TRBV7-2, the J gene TRBJ1-5, with D possibly matching TRBD1 (6 bases). The germline V gene has CDR1 SGHTA and CDR2 FQGNSA. The V and J ends lost 5 bases and 2 bases respectively, with 10 bases between them. The CDR3 has 14 amino acids. The CDR3 DNA is TGTGCCAGCAGCCTCCGACAGGGCAATCAGCCCCAGCATTTT. Translating gives CASSLRQGNQPQHF.

The gene calls are TRBV18 and TRBJ2-7; 12 nucleotides agree with TRBD2. CDR3 length: 16 residues. Germline V gene data show CDR1 as KGHSH and CDR2 as LQKENI. Losses at the gene ends were 5 bases for V and 0 bases for J; bases not matched to a gene: 5. CDR3 nucleotide sequence: TGTGCCAGCTCAAGACTAGCGGGGGCCTTCTCCTACGAGCAGTACTTC. Its translation is CASSRLAGAFSYEQYF.

The rearrangement joins TRBV7-6 to TRBJ2-6; TRBD1 is a possible D gene (5 bases). The CDR3 covers 16 residues. Germline V gives CDR1 SGHVS, CDR2 FNYEAQ. V was cut by 5 bases and J by 1 base, with 12 bases left in between. DNA of the CDR3: TGTGCCAGCAGCCATCGGTACAGGTCTGGGGCCAACGTCCTGACTTTC. It specifies CASSHRYRSGANVLTF.

This clone has a single count. The J gene is TRBJ1-1, the V gene TRBV6-5; no clear D. V dropped 11 bases and J dropped 1 base, with 14 bases sitting between them. The CDR3 is 13 amino acids. Germline V gene sequence: CDR1 MNHEY, CDR2 SVGAGI. The CDR3 DNA reads as TGTGCCGCAACGACATCAAAGAACACTGAAGCTTTCTTT. The encoded protein is CAATTSKNTEAFF.

The chain links TRBV5-1 to TRBJ1-2, with unresolved D. CDR1 and CDR2 from the germline V gene are SGHRS and YFSETQ. CDR3 length: 13 residues. The V end lost 1 base, the J end lost 13 bases, and 17 bases lay between the germline ends. The CDR3 DNA is TGCGCCAGCAGCTTGTCCCCCAGGTTGAATTGCACCTTC. Translated, it gives CASSLSPRLNCTF.

A note on this clone: One end of the junction is discordant with germline, which a read error may explain. This rearrangement joins TRBV7-9 to TRBJ2-7; D is possibly TRBD2 (6 bases). CDR1 is SEHNR, CDR2 FQNEAQ, per germline (reference sequence). The CDR3 contains 14 residues. For the CDR3, the DNA is TGTGCCAGCAGCCCCCCGGGACTTCTACTTGAGCGGTACTTC. The encoded protein is CASSPPGLLLERYF.

The rearrangement uses TRBV7-8 and TRBJ2-5, with D possibly matching TRBD1 (6 bases). Germline loops: CDR1 SGHVS, CDR2 FQNEAQ. CDR3 length: 15 amino acids. Trimming left V 5 bases short and J 5 bases short, with 18 bases between. In DNA, the CDR3 is TGTGCCAGCAGCCTTCTAGCAGGGGTCGGTGAGACCCAGTACTTC. Translating gives CASSLLAGVGETQYF.

This clone has just a few counts. V gene TRBV4-1 combines with J gene TRBJ2-3; 7 positions agree with TRBD1. The germline V gene has CDR1 MGHRA and CDR2 YSYEKL. The V gene end was trimmed by 1 base and the J gene end by 0 bases; junction bases not matched to a gene: 4. This CDR3 has 16 residues. CDR3 amino acids: CASSQGDRTSTDTQYF. CDR3 bases: TGCGCCAGCAGCCAAGGGGACAGAACTAGCACAGATACGCAGTATTTT.

This chain links TRBV19 with TRBJ1-3; D gene uncertain. The CDR3 loop spans 16 amino acids. Trimming shortened V by 0 bases and J by 2 bases, and 11 bases separated the two germline ends. Looked up from germline, CDR1 is LNHDA and CDR2 is SQIVND (reference sequence). The CDR3 DNA reads as TGTGCCAGTAGTATAGAGGCCGGGATAACTGGAAACACCATATATTTT. As protein: CASSIEAGITGNTIYF. Using reference TRBV19 and TRBJ1-3 for the parts outside the CDR3, the full variable domain is DGGITQSPKYLFRKEGQNVTLSCEQNLNHDAMYWYRQDPGQGLRLIYYSQIVNDFQKGDIAEGYSVSREKKESFPLTVTSAQKNPTAFYLCASSIEAGITGNTIYFGEGSWLTVV.

The V gene is TRBV10-2, the J gene TRBJ2-1; 9 bases are a match to TRBD1. In germline, CDR1 is WSHSY, CDR2 SAAADI. V was clipped by 6 bases and J by 4 bases; unmatched bases: 4. The CDR3 loop spans 14 amino acids. The CDR3 bases are TGCGCCAGCAGGGGACAGGGAGGGTACAATGAGCAGTTCTTC. Translating it yields CASRGQGGYNEQFF.

This chain connects TRBV28 to TRBJ1-5; the D gene is possibly TRBD1 (6 bases). The CDR3 totals 15 residues. Trimming left V 6 bases short and J 4 bases short, with 16 bases between. Germline V CDR1 and CDR2: MDHEN, SYDVKM. The CDR3, as DNA: TGTGCCAGCAGCCCACAGGGAAAAGGGAATCAGCCCCAGCATTTT. Residues: CASSPQGKGNQPQHF.

The rearrangement links TRBV2 to TRBJ2-1; TRBD2 is a possible D gene (5 bases). This CDR3 has 15 residues. CDR1 and CDR2 from the germline V gene are SNHLY and FYNNEI. Between the trimmed V and J ends, which lost 10 bases and 3 bases, there was a span of 19 bases. The CDR3 loop is CATPGSVSDYNEQFF. Here the CDR3 DNA reads TGTGCCACCCCTGGGAGCGTTAGTGACTACAATGAGCAGTTCTTC.

The chain uses TRBV5-1 and TRBJ1-5, with TRBD1 as a possible D gene (5 bases). Trimming removed 4 bases from V and 11 bases from J, with 19 bases in between. The CDR3 is made up of 14 amino acids. From germline, CDR1 is SGHRS and CDR2 YFSETQ. The CDR3 DNA reads as TGCGCCAGCAGCCCGGACGGGGGAAAAAGGGCCCAGCATTTT. It translates to CASSPDGGKRAQHF.

This clone showed up just a few times. The chain joins TRBV20-1 to TRBJ1-1, with TRBD1 matching over 7 bases. CDR3 size: 11 residues. Germline trimming cut 6 bases from V and 11 bases from J; bases unmatched to any gene: 9. Germline values: CDR1 DFQATT, CDR2 SNEGSKA (reference sequence). CDR3 in DNA: TGCAGTGCAAGCCCTCTGGACAGGGCTTTCTTT. Residues: CSASPLDRAFF.

The V and J genes are TRBV5-6 and TRBJ2-2; 9 bases map to TRBD2. V shed 1 base and J 3 bases; nucleotides not matched to a gene: 7. Per germline, CDR1 SGHDT and CDR2 YYEEEE. The CDR3 spans 17 residues. The CDR3 region is CASSLSTVAGDTGELFF. The CDR3 DNA sequence: TGTGCCAGCAGCTTGTCGACCGTAGCGGGAGACACCGGGGAGCTGTTTTTT.

The genes are TRBV7-9 and TRBJ2-7; 8 bases agree with TRBD1. This CDR3 has 18 amino acids. CDR1 and CDR2 from the germline V gene are SEHNR and FQNEAQ (reference sequence). V trimming: 4 bases; J trimming: 0 bases; junction bases outside the gene matches: 14. DNA for the CDR3: TGTGCCAGCAGCTCCTGGCGGGCGGGGACAGGCAGCTCCTACGAGCAGTACTTC. Its protein is CASSSWRAGTGSSYEQYF.

The V gene is TRBV6-5, the J gene TRBJ1-5; D call uncertain. Germline CDR1 reads MNHEY; CDR2 reads SVGAGI. CDR3 length: 16 amino acids. Trimming left V 0 bases short and J 0 bases short, with 9 bases between. CDR3 region: CASSYSGRLSNQPQHF. The CDR3 nucleotides are TGTGCCAGCAGTTACTCCGGGAGACTTAGCAATCAGCCCCAGCATTTT.

This clone appeared many times. This CDR3 reads CASSHPGDTQYF. In DNA form, the CDR3 reads TGTGCCAGCAGCCACCCGGGGGATACGCAGTATTTT. The V gene is TRBV5-4, the J gene TRBJ2-3; tentative D call: TRBD2 (5 bases). CDR3 length: 12 amino acids. Germline assignment: CDR1 SGHNT and CDR2 YYREEE (reference sequence). The V gene lost 4 bases and the J gene lost 6 bases, with 9 bases spanning the gap.

The chain uses TRBV6-1 and TRBJ1-1; 11 bases map to TRBD1. Germline loops: CDR1 MNHNS, CDR2 SASEGT. V trimming: 5 bases; J trimming: 5 bases; junction bases outside the gene matches: 4. There are 14 residues in the CDR3. This chain's CDR3 is CASSRTGGNTEAFF. The CDR3 DNA is TGTGCCAGCAGTCGGACAGGGGGCAATACTGAAGCTTTCTTT.

This clone came up a few times. This chain joins TRBV7-2 and TRBJ2-7; D is ambiguous. Per germline, CDR1 SGHTA and CDR2 FQGNSA. V lost 0 bases and J 6 bases, leaving 6 bases between the germline ends. This CDR3 spans 12 amino acids. The CDR3 coding sequence is TGTGCCAGCAGCTTAGCGTCCCGCGAGCAGTACTTC. It translates to CASSLASREQYF. Looking up the rest from reference TRBV7-2 and TRBJ2-7 gives the full variable domain: GAGVSQSPSNKVTEKGKDVELRCDPISGHTALYWYRQSLGQGLEFLIYFQGNSAPDKSGLPSDRFSAERTGGSVSTLTIQRTQQEDSAVYLCASSLASREQYFGPGTRLTVT.

This clone was found once. The CDR3 sequence is CSVVGLSLNEQFF. The CDR3 nucleotides are TGCAGCGTTGTTGGACTATCCCTCAATGAGCAGTTCTTC. This chain joins TRBV29-1 and TRBJ2-1, with a possible D match to TRBD2 (6 bases). Germline-derived CDR1 and CDR2 are SQVTM and ANQGSEA. The CDR3 runs 13 residues. Trimming pared 4 bases from V and 6 bases from J, leaving 13 bases between.

The chain links TRBV28 to TRBJ2-7, with unresolved D. Trimming took 4 bases from V and 2 from J, leaving 12 bases between them. Germline-derived CDR1 and CDR2 are MDHEN and SYDVKM. The CDR3 runs to 14 residues. The CDR3 sequence is CASSSRKNTYEQYF. The CDR3 nucleotides read TGTGCCAGCAGTTCCAGAAAAAACACCTACGAGCAGTACTTC.

CDR3 nucleotide sequence: TGTGTCACCTCTAGGTTGTTGACCGGTGGTGACGAGCAGTACTTC. Translated, it gives CVTSRLLTGGDEQYF. The genes are TRBV27 and TRBJ2-7; D uncertain. The CDR3 is 15 amino acids. Germline V CDR1 and CDR2: MNHEY, SMNVEV (reference sequence).

V is TRBV7-9 and J is TRBJ1-5, with 8 bases lining up with TRBD1. V lost 8 bases and J lost 3; bases outside the gene matches: 3. This CDR3 spans 13 amino acids. The germline CDR1 and CDR2 sequences are SEHNR and FQNEAQ (reference sequence). The CDR3 is CASEGQDNQPQHF. CDR3 nucleotide sequence: TGTGCCAGCGAGGGACAGGACAATCAGCCCCAGCATTTT.

This sequence joins TRBV6-1 and TRBJ2-3; TRBD1 matches 10 bases. This CDR3 region has 15 residues. Trimming took 5 bases from V and 6 from J; bases not matched to a gene: 8. Germline lookup yields CDR1 MNHNS and CDR2 SASEGT. The CDR3 spells CASSPTPGQGDTQYF. The CDR3 coding sequence is TGTGCCAGCAGTCCCACCCCGGGACAGGGGGATACGCAGTATTTT.

This clone turned up a few times. The chain is built from TRBV7-2 and TRBJ2-3; the D gene is possibly TRBD2 (6 bases). With 3 bases removed from V and 2 bases from J, the gap between germline ends came to 15 bases. This CDR3 has 16 amino acids. CDR1 is SGHTA, CDR2 FQGNSA, per germline. The CDR3 region is CASSFQVGLFTDTQYF. In DNA, the CDR3 is TGTGCCAGCAGCTTTCAGGTGGGACTGTTCACAGATACGCAGTATTTT.

V is TRBV6-1 and J is TRBJ1-2; 7 bases map to TRBD1. The ends lost 2 bases at V and 0 bases at J; junction bases unmatched: 3. The germline V gene has CDR1 MNHNS and CDR2 SASEGT. This CDR3 comprises 15 residues. The CDR3 sequence: CASSERTGANYGYTF. The DNA for the CDR3 is TGTGCCAGCAGTGAAAGGACAGGCGCTAACTATGGCTACACCTTC.

This clone has only one observation. The rearrangement joins TRBV28 to TRBJ2-1; TRBD2 aligns across 12 bases. This CDR3 is built from 17 residues. CDR1 and CDR2 from the germline V gene are MDHEN and SYDVKM. V gave up 2 bases and J gave up 3 bases; unmatched junction bases: 5. In DNA, the CDR3 is TGTGCCAGCAGTTTAAGGACTAGCGGGGCATTCTACAATGAGCAGTTCTTC. Translating gives CASSLRTSGAFYNEQFF.

The CDR3 nucleotides read TGTGCCAGCAGCCTTTTTCGAGGACAGCCCCAGCATTTT. Translating gives CASSLFRGQPQHF. This sequence joins TRBV5-6 and TRBJ1-5; no clear D. The V gene's germline CDR1 is SGHDT and CDR2 YYEEEE. CDR3 size: 13 residues. Trimming took 4 bases from V and 7 from J, leaving 12 bases between them.